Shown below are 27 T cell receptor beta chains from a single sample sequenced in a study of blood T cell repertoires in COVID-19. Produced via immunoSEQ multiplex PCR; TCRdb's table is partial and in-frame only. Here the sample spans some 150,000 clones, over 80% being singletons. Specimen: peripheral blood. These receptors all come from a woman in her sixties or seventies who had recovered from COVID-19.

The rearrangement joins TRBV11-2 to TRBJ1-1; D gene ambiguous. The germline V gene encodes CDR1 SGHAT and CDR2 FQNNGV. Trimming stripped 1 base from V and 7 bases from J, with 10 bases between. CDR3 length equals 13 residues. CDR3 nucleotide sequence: TGTGCCAGCAGCTTAGTGCAGGAAATTGAAGCTTTCTTT. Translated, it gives CASSLVQEIEAFF.

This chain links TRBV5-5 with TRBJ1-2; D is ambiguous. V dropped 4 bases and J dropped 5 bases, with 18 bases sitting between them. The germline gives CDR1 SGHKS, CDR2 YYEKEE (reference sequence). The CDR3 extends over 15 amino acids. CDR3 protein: CASSRSVTEDYGYTF. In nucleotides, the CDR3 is TGTGCCAGCAGCCGTTCGGTAACAGAAGATTATGGCTACACCTTC.

The CDR3 spells CASSQDWDTSGVNEQFF. CDR3 nucleotides: TGCGCCAGCAGCCAAGATTGGGATACTAGCGGGGTGAATGAGCAGTTCTTC. The chain carries TRBV4-3 and TRBJ2-1; 10 bases fit TRBD2. V gave up 0 bases and J gave up 7 bases; unmatched junction bases: 9. The length of the CDR3 is 17 residues. Per germline, CDR1 LGHNA and CDR2 YSLEER.

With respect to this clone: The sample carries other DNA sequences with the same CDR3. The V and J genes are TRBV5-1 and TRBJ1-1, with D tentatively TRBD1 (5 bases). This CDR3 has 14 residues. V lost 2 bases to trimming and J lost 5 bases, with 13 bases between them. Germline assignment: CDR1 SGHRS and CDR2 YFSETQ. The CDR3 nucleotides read TGCGCCAGCAGCTTCGGCCAGGGCTATACTGAAGCTTTCTTT. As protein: CASSFGQGYTEAFF.

The CDR3 protein is CATTTGAGGYTF. CDR3 sequence (DNA): TGTGCCACCACCACAGGGGCCGGTGGCTACACCTTC. The genes are TRBV24-1 and TRBJ1-2; 7 bases line up with TRBD1. The CDR3 sequence is 12 residues long. With 8 bases clipped from V and 7 bases from J, the junction kept 6 bases outside the gene matches. CDR1 and CDR2 (germline): KGHDR, SFDVKD.

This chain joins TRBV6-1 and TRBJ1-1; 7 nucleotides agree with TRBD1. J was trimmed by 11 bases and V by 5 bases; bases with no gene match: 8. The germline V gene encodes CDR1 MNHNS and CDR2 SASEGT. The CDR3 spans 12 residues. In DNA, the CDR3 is TGTGCCAGCAGTCACGACAGGGTAGGCGCTTTCTTT. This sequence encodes CASSHDRVGAFF.

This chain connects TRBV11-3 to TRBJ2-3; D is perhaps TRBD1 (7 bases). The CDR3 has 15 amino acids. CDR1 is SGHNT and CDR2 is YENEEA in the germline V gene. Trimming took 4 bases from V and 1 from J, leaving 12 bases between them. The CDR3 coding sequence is TGTGCCAGCAGCTCCGGCGGGACAGGCACAGATACGCAGTATTTT. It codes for CASSSGGTGTDTQYF.

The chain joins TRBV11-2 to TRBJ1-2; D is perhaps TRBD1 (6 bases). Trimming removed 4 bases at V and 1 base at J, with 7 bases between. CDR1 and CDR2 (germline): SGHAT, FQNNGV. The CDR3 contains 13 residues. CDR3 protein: CASSWTDNYGYTF. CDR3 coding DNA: TGTGCCAGCAGCTGGACAGATAACTATGGCTACACCTTC. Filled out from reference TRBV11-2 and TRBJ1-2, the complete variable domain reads EAGVAQSPRYKIIEKRQSVAFWCNPISGHATLYWYQQILGQGPKLLIQFQNNGVVDDSQLPKDRFSAERLKGVDSTLKIQPAKLEDSAVYLCASSWTDNYGYTFGSGTRLTVV.

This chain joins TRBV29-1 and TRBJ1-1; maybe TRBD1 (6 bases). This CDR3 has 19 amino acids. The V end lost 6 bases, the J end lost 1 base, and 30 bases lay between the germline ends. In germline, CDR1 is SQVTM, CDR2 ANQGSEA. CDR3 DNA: TGCAGCGTCCTCGCTACATATAAAGGGGGTGTAATAGAGAACACTGAAGCTTTCTTT. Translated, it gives CSVLATYKGGVIENTEAFF.

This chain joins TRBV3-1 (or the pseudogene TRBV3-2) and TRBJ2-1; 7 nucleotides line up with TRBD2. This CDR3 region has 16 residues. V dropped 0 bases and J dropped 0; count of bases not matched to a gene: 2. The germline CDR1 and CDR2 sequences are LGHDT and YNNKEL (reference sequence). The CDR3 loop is CASSQDGGNSYNEQFF. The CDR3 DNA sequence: TGTGCCAGCAGCCAAGACGGGGGGAACTCCTACAATGAGCAGTTCTTC.

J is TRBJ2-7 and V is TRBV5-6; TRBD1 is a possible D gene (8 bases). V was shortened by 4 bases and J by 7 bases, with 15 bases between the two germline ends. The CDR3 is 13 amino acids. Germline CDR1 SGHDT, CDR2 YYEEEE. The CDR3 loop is CASSRDRGGEQYF. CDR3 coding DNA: TGTGCCAGCAGCCGAGACAGGGGAGGGGAGCAGTACTTC.

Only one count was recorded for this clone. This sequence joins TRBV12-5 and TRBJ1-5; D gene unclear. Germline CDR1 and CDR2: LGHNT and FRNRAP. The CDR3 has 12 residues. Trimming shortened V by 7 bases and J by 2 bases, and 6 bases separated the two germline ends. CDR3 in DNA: TGTGCTAGTGCAGATGGCAATCAGCCCCAGCATTTT. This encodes CASADGNQPQHF.

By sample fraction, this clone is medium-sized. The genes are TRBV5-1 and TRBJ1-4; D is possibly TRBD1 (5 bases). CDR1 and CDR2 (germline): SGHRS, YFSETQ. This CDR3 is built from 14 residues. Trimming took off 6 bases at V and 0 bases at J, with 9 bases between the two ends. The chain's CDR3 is CASTDTSTNEKLFF. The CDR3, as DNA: TGCGCCAGCACGGACACTTCAACTAATGAAAAACTGTTTTTT. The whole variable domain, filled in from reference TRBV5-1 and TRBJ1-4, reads KAGVTQTPRYLIKTRGQQVTLSCSPISGHRSVSWYQQTPGQGLQFLFEYFSETQRNKGNFPGRFSGRQFSNSRSEMNVSTLELGDSALYLCASTDTSTNEKLFFGSGTQLSVL.

This CDR3 is CASSLDRGDYGYTF. CDR3 DNA: TGCGCCAGCAGCTTGGACAGGGGAGACTATGGCTACACCTTC. The V gene is TRBV5-1, the J gene TRBJ1-2, with TRBD1 identical over 7 bases. CDR3 length equals 14 residues. The germline V gene has CDR1 SGHRS and CDR2 YFSETQ. V lost 0 bases and J lost 3; bases outside the gene matches: 2.

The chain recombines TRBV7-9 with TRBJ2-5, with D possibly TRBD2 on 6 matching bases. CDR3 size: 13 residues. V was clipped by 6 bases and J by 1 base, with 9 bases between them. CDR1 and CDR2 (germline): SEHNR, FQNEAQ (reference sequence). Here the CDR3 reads CASRGTGQETQYF. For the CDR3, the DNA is TGTGCCAGCAGGGGGACTGGCCAAGAGACCCAGTACTTC.

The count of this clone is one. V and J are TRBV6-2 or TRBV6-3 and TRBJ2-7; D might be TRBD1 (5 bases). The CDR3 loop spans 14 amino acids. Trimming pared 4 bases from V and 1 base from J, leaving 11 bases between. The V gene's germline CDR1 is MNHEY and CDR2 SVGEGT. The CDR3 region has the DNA TGTGCCAGCAGTTTATTCCAGGGATCCTACGAGCAGTACTTC. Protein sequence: CASSLFQGSYEQYF.

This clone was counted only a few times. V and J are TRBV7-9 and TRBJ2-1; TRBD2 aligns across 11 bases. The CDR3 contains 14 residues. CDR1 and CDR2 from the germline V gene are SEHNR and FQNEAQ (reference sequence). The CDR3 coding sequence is TGTGCGGCGGGGCTAGCGGGGGGCCACAATGAGCAGTTCTTC. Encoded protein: CAAGLAGGHNEQFF.

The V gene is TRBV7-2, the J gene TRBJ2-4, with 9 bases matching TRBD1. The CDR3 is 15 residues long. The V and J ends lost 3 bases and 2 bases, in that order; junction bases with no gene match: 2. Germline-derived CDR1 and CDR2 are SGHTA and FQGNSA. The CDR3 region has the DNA TGTGCCAGCAGCTTTGACAGGGGGTCCAAAAACATTCAGTACTTC. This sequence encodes CASSFDRGSKNIQYF.

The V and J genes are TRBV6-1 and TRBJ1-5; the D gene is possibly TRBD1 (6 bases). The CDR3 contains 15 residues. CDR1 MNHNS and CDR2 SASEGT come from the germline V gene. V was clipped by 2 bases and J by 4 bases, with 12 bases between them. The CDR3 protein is CASSEYRVGNQPQHF. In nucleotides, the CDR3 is TGTGCCAGCAGTGAATACAGGGTGGGGAATCAGCCCCAGCATTTT.

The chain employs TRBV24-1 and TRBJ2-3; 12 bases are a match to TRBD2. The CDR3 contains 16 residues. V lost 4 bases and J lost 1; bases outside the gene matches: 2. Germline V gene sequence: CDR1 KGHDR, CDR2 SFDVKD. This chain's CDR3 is CATSEPSGGGTDTQYF. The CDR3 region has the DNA TGTGCCACCAGTGAACCTAGCGGGGGGGGCACAGATACGCAGTATTTT.

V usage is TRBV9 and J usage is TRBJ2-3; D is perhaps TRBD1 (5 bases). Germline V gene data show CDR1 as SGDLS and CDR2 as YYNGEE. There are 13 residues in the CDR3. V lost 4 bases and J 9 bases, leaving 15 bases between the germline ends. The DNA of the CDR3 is TGTGCCAGCAGCCCGCAGGGATTAGAAACGCAGTATTTT. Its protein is CASSPQGLETQYF.

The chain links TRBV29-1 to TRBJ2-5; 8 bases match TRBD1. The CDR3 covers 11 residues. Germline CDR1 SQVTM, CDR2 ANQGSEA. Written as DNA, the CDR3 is TGCTCGGCAGGGGGCGAAGAGACCCAGTACTTC. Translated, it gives CSAGGEETQYF.

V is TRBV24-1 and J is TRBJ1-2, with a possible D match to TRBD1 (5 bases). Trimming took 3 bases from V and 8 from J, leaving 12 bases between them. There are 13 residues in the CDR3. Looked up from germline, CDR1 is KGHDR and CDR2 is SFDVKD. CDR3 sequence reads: CATSDTLKGGYTF. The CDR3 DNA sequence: TGTGCCACCAGTGATACCCTCAAGGGGGGCTACACCTTC.

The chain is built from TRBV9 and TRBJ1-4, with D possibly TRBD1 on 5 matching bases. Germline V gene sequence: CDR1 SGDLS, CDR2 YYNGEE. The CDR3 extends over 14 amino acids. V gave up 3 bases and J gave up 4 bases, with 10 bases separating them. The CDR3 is CASSASRVNEKLFF. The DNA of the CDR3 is TGTGCCAGCAGCGCCAGCAGGGTTAATGAAAAACTGTTTTTT. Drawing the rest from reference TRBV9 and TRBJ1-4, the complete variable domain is DSGVTQTPKHLITATGQRVTLRCSPRSGDLSVYWYQQSLDQGLQFLIQYYNGEERAKGNILERFSAQQFPDLHSELNLSSLELGDSALYFCASSASRVNEKLFFGSGTQLSVL.

For the CDR3, the DNA is TGTGCCAGTTCCAGGGATGGATCCTTGAACACTGAAGCTTTCTTT. Amino acid sequence: CASSRDGSLNTEAFF. V is TRBV19 and J is TRBJ1-1; the D gene is possibly TRBD1 (5 bases). Deletions cut 8 bases from V and 0 bases from J, with 16 bases between. The CDR3 length is 15 residues. The germline gives CDR1 LNHDA, CDR2 SQIVND (reference sequence).

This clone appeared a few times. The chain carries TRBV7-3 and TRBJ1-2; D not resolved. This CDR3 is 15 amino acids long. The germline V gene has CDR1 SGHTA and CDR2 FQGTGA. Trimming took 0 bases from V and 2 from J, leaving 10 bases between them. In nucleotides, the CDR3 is TGTGCCAGCAGCTTAACGAGGGCTGGGAACTATGGCTACACCTTC. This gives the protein CASSLTRAGNYGYTF.

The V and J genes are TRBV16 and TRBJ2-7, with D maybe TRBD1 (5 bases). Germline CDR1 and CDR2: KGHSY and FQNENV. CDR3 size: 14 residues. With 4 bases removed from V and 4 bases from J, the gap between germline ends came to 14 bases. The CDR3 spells CASSRGREYYEQYF. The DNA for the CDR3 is TGTGCCAGCAGCCGAGGCAGGGAATATTACGAGCAGTACTTC.